This TCR beta chain was found in a study of sequential checkpoint blockade in melanoma. Background on the study: First-line arms were nivolumab then ipilimumab, or the reverse, randomized 1:1.

The germline V and J ends were trimmed by 4 bases and 4 bases, with 15 bases remaining between them. Germline CDR1 and CDR2: SGHRS and YFSETQ. CDR3 length: 14 amino acids. Generated by immunoSEQ multiplex PCR, the TCRdb table keeps only in-frame clones and is missing some. This sample has some 26,000 clones, with 75% to 80% found just once. Treatment specified: randomized to nivolumab then ipilimumab (arm A) or the reverse (arm B). Sorted cells were live CD3+CD8+, lacking CD19 and CD56, from PBMCs. This chain links TRBV5-1 with TRBJ2-7, with D hard to call. The sequence was obtained from a human donor with melanoma. Material: CD8+ T cells sorted from blood (inferred from file names), obtained from a patient given nivolumab and ipilimumab in sequence. CDR3 bases: TGCGCCAGCAGCCTCACTACCGGTCTTTACGAGCAGTACTTC. Its translation is CASSLTTGLYEQYF.